Shown below are 8 T cell receptor beta chains from a single sample sequenced in a study of patients and donors after allogeneic stem cell transplantation. TCRdb itself ran the RT-PCR reads through MiXCR, one entry per CDR3 protein. The sample holds approximately 170,000 distinct CDR3 sequences, around 30% seen once. Sequenced: blood, either unsorted or a sorted T cell fraction (not recorded which). The receptor source for this set is a human donor who was either an allogeneic HSCT recipient or a stem cell or donor lymphocyte infusion donor (not recorded which). It is not recorded whose cells these are; they may come from a transplant donor.

This clonotype was recorded a few times. The chain employs TRBV28 and TRBJ1-5; tentatively, D is TRBD1 (6 bases). V was clipped by 5 bases and J by 9 bases, with 14 bases between them. The CDR3 loop spans 13 amino acids. Germline V CDR1 and CDR2: MDHEN, SYDVKM. CDR3 loop: CASSTPRGRPQHF. DNA for the CDR3: TGTGCCAGCAGTACTCCGAGGGGGAGGCCCCAGCATTTT.

As for this clonotype: Germline is not matched at one junction end, which may reflect a read error. The chain uses TRBV4-3 and TRBJ2-1, with a weak D call TRBD1 (6 bases). The CDR3 has 15 residues. Germline CDR1 reads LGHNA; CDR2 reads YSLEER. The CDR3 sequence: CASSQEWTAYSEQFF. CDR3 in DNA: TGCGCCAGCAGCCAAGAATGGACAGCGTACAGTGAGCAGTTCTTC.

In its sample, this clonotype is medium-sized. This rearrangement joins TRBV12-3 or TRBV12-4 to TRBJ1-1; TRBD1 is a possible D gene (5 bases). This CDR3 region has 15 residues. Trimming left V 3 bases short and J 4 bases short, with 15 bases between. This chain's CDR3 is CASSLALRTITEAFF. The CDR3 region has the DNA TGTGCCAGCAGTTTGGCCCTGAGGACAATCACTGAAGCTTTCTTT.

The chain carries TRBV24-1 and TRBJ2-1; 13 bases map to TRBD2. The CDR3 is 20 residues long. The germline V gene has CDR1 KGHDR and CDR2 SFDVKD. V lost 1 base, J lost 0 bases, and 8 bases stayed unmatched. The CDR3 here is CATSDFGTSGDGSSYNEQFF. The CDR3 bases are TGTGCCACCAGTGATTTCGGGACTAGCGGGGACGGGAGCTCCTACAATGAGCAGTTCTTC.

This clonotype was observed a few times. The rearrangement uses TRBV5-1 and TRBJ1-4; D is unresolved. The V and J ends lost 0 bases and 7 bases respectively, with 7 bases between them. The CDR3 sequence is 13 residues long. Germline lookup yields CDR1 SGHRS and CDR2 YFSETQ. CDR3 sequence reads: CASSLVPAEKLFF. CDR3 in DNA: TGCGCCAGCAGCTTGGTGCCAGCTGAAAAACTGTTTTTT.

The chain recombines TRBV9 with TRBJ1-2, with TRBD1 as a possible D gene (6 bases). Germline CDR1 reads SGDLS; CDR2 reads YYNGEE. The CDR3 length is 18 residues. V lost 3 bases and J 3 bases, leaving 24 bases between the germline ends. The CDR3 coding sequence is TGTGCCAGCAGCGCTCGCCGGGGGGCAGGGGACTCTTACTATGGCTACACCTTC. Translated: CASSARRGAGDSYYGYTF.

The rearrangement joins TRBV7-2 to TRBJ2-1; D not resolved. There are 13 residues in the CDR3. Germline V gene lookup returns CDR1 SGHTA and CDR2 FQGNSA. Deletions cut 0 bases from V and 7 bases from J, with 7 bases between. The CDR3 here is CASSLAVRNEQFF. In DNA, the CDR3 is TGTGCCAGCAGCTTAGCAGTCAGGAATGAGCAGTTCTTC.

This chain uses TRBV10-3 with TRBJ2-2; no clear D. Germline CDR1 is ENHRY and CDR2 is SYGVKD. CDR3 length equals 12 residues. V was cut by 9 bases and J by 1 base, with 6 bases left in between. CDR3 region: CAIAWNTGELFF. In DNA, the CDR3 is TGTGCCATAGCATGGAACACCGGGGAGCTGTTTTTT.